The clone carrying this TCR beta chain was observed a single time. At the DNA level, this CDR3 is encoded by other sequences in the same sample as well. V lost 0 bases, J lost 6 bases, and 7 bases stayed unmatched. Per germline, CDR1 SQVTM and CDR2 ANQGSEA. CDR3 length equals 14 residues. This entry is derived from a study of OX40 agonist ivuxolimab in advanced cancers. About the research overall: Ivuxolimab, which is an agonistic anti-OX40 (CD134) antibody, was administered to the patients. Ivuxolimab was delivered to patients intravenously every 2 weeks at doses spanning 0.01 to 10 mg/kg. Patients in dose escalation had liver, melanoma, kidney or head and neck cancers.

Libraries were prepared by immunoSEQ multiplex PCR; TCRdb keeps only in-frame clonotypes and omits some of them. The data hold about 32,000 clones, with about four fifths observed a single time. The timepoints at which blood was sampled were baseline, cycle 4 day 1, and cycle 7 day 1. V gene TRBV29-1 combines with J gene TRBJ2-7; 8 bases agree with TRBD2. The sequence was obtained from an adult with an advanced solid tumor such as melanoma, head and neck, liver or kidney cancer. This specimen was CD4+ or CD8+ T cells sorted from blood, taken in a trial of the OX40 agonist ivuxolimab. DNA for the CDR3: TGCAGCGTTGAAGATCCGGGGGGGAGGGGCGAGCAGTACTTC. Protein: CSVEDPGGRGEQYF.